This T cell receptor beta chain derives from a study of shared clonotypes between healthy human individuals. Study-wide points: The represented genetic and exposure-history diversity was limited by the small number of donors. Relative to their counterparts shared across all four donors, non-shared clonotypes exhibited diminished generation probabilities.

This clone occurred once. Its target is unknown. The CDR3 covers 14 residues. V gave up 1 base and J gave up 9 bases; unmatched junction bases: 6. Germline V gives CDR1 MNHNS, CDR2 SASEGT. Clones were sequenced by immunoSEQ multiplex PCR, and TCRdb holds only the in-frame ones, with some missing. Of a few million clones in the sample, around 94% are singletons; the top ten hold over 0.12%. This chain uses TRBV6-1 with TRBJ1-5; the match to TRBD1 covers 7 bases. The receptor was derived from a man younger than 30 in good health. The source material was naive CD4+ T cells sorted from blood. Stated subset: CD45RA+ positively selected. The CDR3 spells CASSEDRGLGPQHF. CDR3 bases: TGTGCCAGCAGTGAAGACAGGGGACTTGGGCCCCAGCATTTT.